This TCR beta chain was identified during a study of blood T cell repertoires in COVID-19. At the level of the study: Italy, Spain and the United States were the sources of the convalescent and acute COVID-19 samples. Nucleic acid was either cDNA or gDNA, and it came from T cells, B-cell-depleted T cells, or PBMCs.

As processed by the authors: Scientists estimated how many nucleated cells there were by amplifying reference gene primers. Some clones are missing from TCRdb's copy, which holds only in-frame ones; the method was immunoSEQ multiplex PCR. That table furnishes V, J and clone size, whereas the DNA furnished D and trimming. This table holds about 20,000 clones, less than 85% found once. The length of the CDR3 is 14 residues. Germline V gene data show CDR1 as MNHEY and CDR2 as SVGAGI. V was shortened by 6 bases and J by 1 base, with 12 bases between the two germline ends. This chain uses TRBV6-5 with TRBJ2-5, with D maybe TRBD2 (6 bases). This receptor was obtained from a man older than 75 with acute or convalescent COVID-19. The sample taken for sequencing was peripheral blood. For the CDR3, the DNA is TGTGCCAGCAGCTTTGAAGCGGGCCAAGAGACCCAGTACTTC. Its protein product is CASSFEAGQETQYF.